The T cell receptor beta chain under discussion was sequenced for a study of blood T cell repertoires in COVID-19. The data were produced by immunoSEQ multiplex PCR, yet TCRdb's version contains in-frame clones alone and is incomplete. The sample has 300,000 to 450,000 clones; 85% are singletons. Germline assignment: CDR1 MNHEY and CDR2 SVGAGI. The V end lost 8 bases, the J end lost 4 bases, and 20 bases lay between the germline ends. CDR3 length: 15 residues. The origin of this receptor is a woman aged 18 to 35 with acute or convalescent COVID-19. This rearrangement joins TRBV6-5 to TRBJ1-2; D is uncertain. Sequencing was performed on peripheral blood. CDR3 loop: CASRIGVNLGYGYTF. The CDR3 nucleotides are TGTGCCAGCCGAATCGGGGTGAACCTGGGCTATGGCTACACCTTC.